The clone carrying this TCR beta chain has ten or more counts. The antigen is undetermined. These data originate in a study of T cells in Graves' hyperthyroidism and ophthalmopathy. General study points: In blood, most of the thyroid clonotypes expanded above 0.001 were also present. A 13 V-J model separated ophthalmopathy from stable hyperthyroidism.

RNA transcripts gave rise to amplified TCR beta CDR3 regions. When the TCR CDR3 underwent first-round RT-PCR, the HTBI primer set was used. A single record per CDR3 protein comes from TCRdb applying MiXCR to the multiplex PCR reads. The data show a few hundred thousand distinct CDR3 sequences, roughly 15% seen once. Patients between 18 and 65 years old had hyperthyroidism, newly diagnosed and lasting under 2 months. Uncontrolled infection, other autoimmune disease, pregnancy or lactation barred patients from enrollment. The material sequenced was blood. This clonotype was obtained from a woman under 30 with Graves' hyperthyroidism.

CDR3 loop: CSASYASGVSYNEQFF. CDR3 coding DNA: TGCAGTGCTAGTTATGCTAGCGGGGTTTCCTACAATGAGCAGTTCTTC. The chain joins TRBV20-1 to TRBJ2-1; 9 nucleotides agree with TRBD2. V shed 3 bases, J shed 1 base, and the junction held 7 bases outside the gene matches. The CDR3 covers 16 residues. Germline V gives CDR1 DFQATT, CDR2 SNEGSKA (reference sequence).